What follows is one T cell receptor (beta chain) and its context. This clonotype was detected ten times or more. The specificity of this receptor is unknown. No much larger clone is present one base from it, and per-base qualities are unavailable. The data belong to a study of neurological immune-mediated disorders (dated by TCRdb to the late 2010s). Notes on the research overall: Peripheral blood TCR-beta repertoires from patients with HTLV-I-associated myelopathy (HAM/TSP), patients with multiple sclerosis, and healthy controls were compared in the study using UMI-based sequencing. Longitudinal samples, technical triplicates and paired sorted CD4+ and CD8+ T-cell subsets, alongside PBMC samples, were included among the roughly 97 TCR-beta libraries. The cohort comprised 68 subjects: some 15 HAM/TSP patients, approximately 34 multiple sclerosis patients and approximately 20 healthy controls. Points the paper makes about the study in general: TCR clonal expansion was highest in HAM/TSP patients and lowest in MS patients, with MS patients falling below even healthy controls. Across subjects, expanded clones never shared an identical CDR3 amino acid sequence, which suggests that the TCR-beta repertoires in every group were private.

cDNA was synthesized by template-switch 5'RACE using a primer with a 10-nucleotide random unique molecular identifier that tagged each TCR transcript. Every sequencing run yielded over 170 million TCR-beta sequences covering 15-18 subjects. Total RNA was extracted with the RNeasy kit. The KAPA Real-time Library Amplification kit was used to amplify TCR-beta VDJ regions with primers targeting the TCR constant region and the 5'RACE anchor. A first PCR added sample indexes and Illumina adaptors, and a second PCR then raised library yield. The roughly 650 bp TCR product was size-selected on a 2% E-gel SizeSelection system after Ampure bead purification. Before pooling, library quality was assessed on a Bioanalyzer, concentration was determined with Qubit, and library quantification was performed with the Kapa Library Quantification kit. Paired-end 2 x 150 bp sequencing of the libraries was performed on an Illumina HiSeq 2500. To increase sequence diversity, roughly 24-32% phiX was spiked into each library pool. The original methods were these. Quality-filtered reads were processed with the UMI-based MiGEC pipeline, which removed over 75% of raw TCR sequences during error correction. VDJ genes were aligned to IMGT germline references, and each clonotype was defined by a unique CDR3 amino acid sequence together with V-J genes. Clonal expansion, Shannon diversity and CDR3 relatedness were evaluated with VDJtools (CalcPairwiseDistances, ClusterSamples), while phylogenetic trees were built in CLCbio workbench. Expanded clones were defined as having at least 8 unique UMIs, based on coefficient-of-variation modelling across technical triplicates. The public reads were reanalyzed by TCRdb: fastp trimming at Q25, MiXCR alignment, in-frame beta chains only. Identical CDR3 protein sequences are pooled into one entry, listed with their most common genes and DNA. These V and J calls are TCRdb output, not the study's own analysis. Recorded for this sample are roughly 80,000 distinct CDR3 sequences; around a tenth of them occurred a single time. The ten largest clones take up approximately 1.5% of the sample.

The healthy controls were volunteers from blood banks in Maryland, USA. For unsorted PBMC libraries, 2 million PBMCs were used after storage in RNAlater at -80 degrees C until RNA extraction. Peripheral blood was subjected to Ficoll-Hypaque density gradient centrifugation to isolate PBMCs, which were then cryopreserved in liquid nitrogen. The CDR1 and CDR2 encoded by the germline V gene (reference sequence) are SEHNR and FQNEAQ. The trim is 5 bases for V and 4 bases for J, with a gap of 11 bases between the germline ends. Inclusive of the bounding cysteine and phenylalanine, the CDR3 is 13 residues long. The read is trimmed to its CDR3 DNA, 39 bases read in frame from base 1.

Sequencing was carried out using PBMCs. The sequence derives from a man aged 50 to 60 in good health. The sequence links TRBV7-9 to TRBJ2-5, with the identity of the D gene unclear. DNA sequence: TGTGCCAGCAGCCCAGAGGCGCCAGAGACCCAGTACTTC. Its protein product is CASSPEAPETQYF.